This entry lists 7 T cell receptor beta chains sequenced from one sample in a study of shared clonotypes between healthy human individuals. TCRdb's copy holds only in-frame clones and misses some; the assay was immunoSEQ multiplex PCR. The sample contains approximately 2.3 million clones, approximately 93% of which appear only once. Sequenced input: naive CD4+ T cells from PBMCs. Noted subset: CD45RA+ positively selected. These receptors were taken from a man aged 18 to 35 in good health. Some clones in this sample may be carry-over from other donors' samples.

Concerning this clone: This same CDR3 is encoded by further DNA sequences in the sample. The CDR3 sequence: CASIPRSSYEQYF. In nucleotides, the CDR3 is TGTGCCAGCATTCCCCGGAGCTCCTACGAGCAGTACTTC. The chain employs TRBV25-1 and TRBJ2-7; no reliable D call. CDR1 and CDR2 from the germline V gene are MGHDK and SYGVNS. This CDR3 is built from 13 residues. V lost 7 bases and J 0 bases, leaving 10 bases between the germline ends.

V usage is TRBV28 and J usage is TRBJ2-1; either TRBD1 or TRBD2 may supply D (5 bases each). Per the germline V gene, CDR1 is MDHEN and CDR2 is SYDVKM. The CDR3 is 15 amino acids. V was pared by 5 bases and J by 14 bases, with 25 bases between. CDR3 sequence: CASSGAHAKGTREFF. DNA for the CDR3: TGTGCCAGCAGTGGGGCCCATGCTAAGGGGACCCGGGAGTTCTTC.

Worth noting for this clone: The sample carries other DNA sequences with the same CDR3. V and J are TRBV7-2 and TRBJ2-7, with D perhaps given as TRBD1 or TRBD2 (5 bases each). The ends were cut back, 2 bases at V and 6 bases at J, with 14 bases in the middle. Germline V CDR1 and CDR2: SGHTA, FQGNSA. The CDR3 extends over 14 amino acids. Here the CDR3 reads CASSLKRSGGEQYF. CDR3 DNA: TGTGCCAGCAGCTTAAAAAGGTCTGGGGGCGAGCAGTACTTC.

The genes are TRBV7-6 and TRBJ2-1; 14 nucleotides agree with TRBD2. The germline gives CDR1 SGHVS, CDR2 FNYEAQ. CDR3 length: 20 residues. The V gene end was trimmed by 5 bases and the J gene end by 4 bases; junction bases not matched to a gene: 16. This CDR3 reads CASSPTPGLAGAGGYNEQFF. The CDR3 nucleotides are TGTGCCAGCAGCCCAACGCCGGGACTAGCGGGAGCGGGGGGATACAATGAGCAGTTCTTC.

This clone showed up just once. The V call is TRBV12-5, the J call TRBJ1-1; a possible D gene is TRBD1 (5 bases). CDR1 LGHNT and CDR2 FRNRAP come from the germline V gene. The V end was cut by 6 bases, the J end by 5 bases, with 10 bases between. The CDR3 consists of 12 residues. DNA for the CDR3: TGTGCTAGTGGCAGGGAAGGGACTGAAGCTTTCTTT. Amino acid sequence: CASGREGTEAFF. The variable domain in full, with the rest retrieved from reference TRBV12-5 and TRBJ1-1, is DARVTQTPRHKVTEMGQEVTMRCQPILGHNTVFWYRQTMMQGLELLAYFRNRAPLDDSGMPKDRFSAEMPDATLATLKIQPSEPRDSAVYFCASGREGTEAFFGQGTRLTVV.

The chain recombines TRBV28 with TRBJ2-2, with TRBD2 matching 7 bases. V shed 6 bases, J shed 13 bases, and the junction held 14 bases outside the gene matches. The CDR3 covers 14 residues. The germline V gene has CDR1 MDHEN and CDR2 SYDVKM. The chain's CDR3 is CASSRGSRAAGLFF. CDR3 in DNA: TGTGCCAGCAGCCGCGGGAGTCGGGCGGCAGGGCTGTTTTTT.

In regard to this clone: This may be a read error: a much more frequent sequence differs by one nucleotide. Other DNA sequences in this specimen translate into the identical CDR3. The rearrangement links TRBV7-9 to TRBJ2-1; 9 bases map to TRBD2. This CDR3 has 15 amino acids. J lost 0 bases, V lost 5 bases, and 2 bases had no gene match. CDR1 is SEHNR and CDR2 is FQNEAQ in the germline V gene (reference sequence). The CDR3 DNA reads TGTGCCAGCAGCATTAGCGGGAGCTCCTACAATGAGCAGTTCTTC. It is translated as CASSISGSSYNEQFF.